The clone carrying this TCR beta chain was counted between two and nine times. The sample comes from a study of blood T cells in healthy people across ages. Trimming took off 3 bases at V and 1 base at J, with 10 bases between the two ends. This CDR3 has 14 amino acids. Germline V CDR1 and CDR2: KGHSH, LQKENI. Primed by a sample-barcoded 5' primer and a J-beta primer mix, a second PCR proceeded for roughly 7 to 11 cycles. Using its own MiXCR run on the 5' RACE reads, TCRdb lists one record per CDR3 protein. The data show about 780,000 distinct CDR3 sequences, around 25% seen once. Per-sample yields of isolated PBMCs were at least 6.5 million. The same data also contributed to another study, on T cells of mothers and their children.

The sequence derives from a boy aged 10-17 years in good health. The rearrangement uses TRBV18 and TRBJ2-7, with D unresolved. The sequenced sample was blood. The CDR3 is CASSPNQRSYEQYF. In DNA form, the CDR3 reads TGTGCCAGCTCACCCAACCAAAGGTCCTACGAGCAGTACTTC.